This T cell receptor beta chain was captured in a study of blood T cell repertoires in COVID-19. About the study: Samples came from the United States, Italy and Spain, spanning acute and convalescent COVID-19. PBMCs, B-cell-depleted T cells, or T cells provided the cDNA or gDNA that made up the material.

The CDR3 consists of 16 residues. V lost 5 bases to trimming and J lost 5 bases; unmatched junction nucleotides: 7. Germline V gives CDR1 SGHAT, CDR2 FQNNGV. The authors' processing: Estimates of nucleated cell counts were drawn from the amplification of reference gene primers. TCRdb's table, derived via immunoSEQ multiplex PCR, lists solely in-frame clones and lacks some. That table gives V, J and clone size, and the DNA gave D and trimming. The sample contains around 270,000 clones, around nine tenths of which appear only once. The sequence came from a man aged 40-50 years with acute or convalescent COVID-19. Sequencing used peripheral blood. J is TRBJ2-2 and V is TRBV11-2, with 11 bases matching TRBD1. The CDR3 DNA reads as TGTGCCAGCAGCCGTTCCGGGACAGGGGGTACCGGGGAGCTGTTTTTT. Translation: CASSRSGTGGTGELFF.